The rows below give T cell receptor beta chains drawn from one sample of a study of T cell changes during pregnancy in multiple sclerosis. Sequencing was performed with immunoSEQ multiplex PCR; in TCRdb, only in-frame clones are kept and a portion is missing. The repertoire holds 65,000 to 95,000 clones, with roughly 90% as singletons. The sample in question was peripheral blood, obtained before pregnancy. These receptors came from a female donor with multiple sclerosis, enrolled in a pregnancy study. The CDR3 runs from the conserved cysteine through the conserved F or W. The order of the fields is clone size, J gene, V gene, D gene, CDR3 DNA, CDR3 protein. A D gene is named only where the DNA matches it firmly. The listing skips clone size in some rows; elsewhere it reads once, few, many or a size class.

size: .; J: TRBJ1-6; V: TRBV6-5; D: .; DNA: TGTGCCAGCAGTTATCCGACAGGCGCTAATTCACCCCTCCACTTT; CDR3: CASSYPTGANSPLHF
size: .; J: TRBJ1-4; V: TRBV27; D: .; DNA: TGTGCCAGCAGTTTAGCAGGGTTGCCTAATGAAAAACTGTTTTTT; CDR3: CASSLAGLPNEKLFF
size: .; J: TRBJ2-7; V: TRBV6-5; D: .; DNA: TGTGCCAGCAGCTCTCCGTACGAGCAGTACTTC; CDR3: CASSSPYEQYF
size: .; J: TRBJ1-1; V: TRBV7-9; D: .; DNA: TGTGCCAGCAGCTTAGAAGGACTTGCTGAAGCTTTCTTT; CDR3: CASSLEGLAEAFF
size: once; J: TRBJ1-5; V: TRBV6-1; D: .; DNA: TGTGCCAGCAATTTTGGACTGAATAGCAATCAGCCCCAGCATTTT; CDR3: CASNFGLNSNQPQHF
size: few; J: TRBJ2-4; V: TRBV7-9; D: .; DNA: TGTGCCAGCAGCTCTAGGGTCCTTCAGGGGCAACTTGGGGACATTCAGTACTTC; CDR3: CASSSRVLQGQLGDIQYF
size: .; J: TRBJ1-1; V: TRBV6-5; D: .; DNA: TGTGCCAGCAGTTATTCAGGTTCCGGGGGAGCTTTCTTT; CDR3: CASSYSGSGGAFF
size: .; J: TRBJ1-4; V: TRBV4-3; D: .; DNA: TGCGCCAGCAGCCGCAAGTTCCGAGGCTTTACTAATGAAAAACTGTTTTTT; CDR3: CASSRKFRGFTNEKLFF
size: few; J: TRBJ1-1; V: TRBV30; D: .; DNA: TGTGCCTGGAGGGAGGGGATTTGGAACGAAGCTTTCTTT; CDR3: CAWREGIWNEAFF
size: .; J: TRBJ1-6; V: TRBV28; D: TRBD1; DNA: TGTGCCAGCAGTTTATCGGGGACAGGGGGTGTTTCACCCCTCCACTTT; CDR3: CASSLSGTGGVSPLHF
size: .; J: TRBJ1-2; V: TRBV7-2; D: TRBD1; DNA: TGTGCCAGCAGCCCACAGGGGTCCAGTGGCTACACCTTC; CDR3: CASSPQGSSGYTF
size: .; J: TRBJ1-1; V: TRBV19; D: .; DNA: TGTGCCAGTAGTACCCCCCGGAGGAACACTGAAGCTTTCTTT; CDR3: CASSTPRRNTEAFF
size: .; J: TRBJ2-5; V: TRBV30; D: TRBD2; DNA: TGTGCCTGGAGTGTAGGCGGGGGAAGAAGCGGCCAAGAGACCCAGTACTTC; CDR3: CAWSVGGGRSGQETQYF
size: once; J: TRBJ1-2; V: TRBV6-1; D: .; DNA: TGTGCCAGCAGTGAAGCGGGGGGGGCTGAGGGCTATGGCTACACCTTC; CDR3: CASSEAGGAEGYGYTF
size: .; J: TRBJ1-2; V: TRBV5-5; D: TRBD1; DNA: TGTGCCAGCAGCGCCCCGACAGGGGCGGGCTACACCTTC; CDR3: CASSAPTGAGYTF
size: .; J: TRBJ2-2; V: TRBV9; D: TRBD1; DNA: TGTGCCAGCAGCGTCAGGGGGCACGCGAACACCGGGGAGCTGTTTTTT; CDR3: CASSVRGHANTGELFF
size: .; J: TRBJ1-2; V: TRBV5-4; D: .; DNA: TGTGCCAGCAGCTTTCGGGAATATGGCTACACCTTC; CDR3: CASSFREYGYTF
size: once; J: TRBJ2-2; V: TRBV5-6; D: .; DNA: TGTGCCAGCAGCTTACAGTTCACCGGGGAGCTGTTTTTT; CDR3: CASSLQFTGELFF
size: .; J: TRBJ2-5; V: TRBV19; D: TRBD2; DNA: TGTGCCAGTAGACTAGCGGGAGCGTACCAAGAGACCCAGTACTTC; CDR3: CASRLAGAYQETQYF
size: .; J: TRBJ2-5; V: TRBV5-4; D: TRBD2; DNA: TGTGCCAGCAGCTTGGGGGGGAGCGGGGGGCAAGAGACCCAGTACTTC; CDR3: CASSLGGSGGQETQYF
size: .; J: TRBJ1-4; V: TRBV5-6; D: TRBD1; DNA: TGTGCCAGCAGAGGGACAGTCGGAGAAAAACTGTTTTTT; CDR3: CASRGTVGEKLFF
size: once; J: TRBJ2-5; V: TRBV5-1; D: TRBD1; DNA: TGCGCCAGCAGCTTGGAAGGGACAGAAGAGACCCAGTACTTC; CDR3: CASSLEGTEETQYF